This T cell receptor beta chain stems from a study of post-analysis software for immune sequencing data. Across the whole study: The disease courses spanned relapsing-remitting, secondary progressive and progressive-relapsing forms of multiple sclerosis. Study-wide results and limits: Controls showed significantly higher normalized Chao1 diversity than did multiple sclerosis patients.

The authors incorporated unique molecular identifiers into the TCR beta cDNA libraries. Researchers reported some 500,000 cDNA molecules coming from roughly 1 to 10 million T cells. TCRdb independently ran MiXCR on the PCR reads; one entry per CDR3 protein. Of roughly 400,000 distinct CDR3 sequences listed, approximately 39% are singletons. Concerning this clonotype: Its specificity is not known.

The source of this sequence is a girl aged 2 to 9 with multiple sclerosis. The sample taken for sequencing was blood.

CDR3 DNA: TGTGCCAGCAGCTTGGCGGGGAGTTGGGCCAACGTCCTGACTTTC. Translating it yields CASSLAGSWANVLTF. V usage is TRBV5-4 and J usage is TRBJ2-6; D may be TRBD2 (5 bases). The V and J ends lost 0 bases and 5 bases respectively, with 9 bases between them. The germline gives CDR1 SGHNT, CDR2 YYREEE (reference sequence). The CDR3 contains 15 residues.